This entry features one TCR beta chain sequence. The target antigen is unknown. TCR beta libraries were prepared from cDNA with unique molecular identifiers. Roughly 500,000 cDNA molecules came from roughly 1 to 10 million T cells. One entry per CDR3 protein, called by TCRdb with MiXCR from the PCR reads. The repertoire consists of over 700,000 distinct CDR3 sequences, with 25% to 30% occurring once and the leading ten covering around 0.56%. The data derive from a study of post-analysis software for immune sequencing data. Study-wide context: Some patients lacked subtype; others had relapsing-remitting, secondary progressive or progressive-relapsing disease.

Findings of the study overall: Under the F measure, samples that were prepared in one batch clustered strongly together.

The TCR comes from a girl aged 10 to 17 with multiple sclerosis. Source material: blood.

In DNA, the CDR3 is TGTGCCAGCAGCGCCCCGGGACAGGGCCTCTACAATGAGCAGTTCTTC. Amino acids: CASSAPGQGLYNEQFF. V is TRBV5-6 and J is TRBJ2-1, with 9 nucleotides matching TRBD1. The ends lost 4 bases at V and 3 bases at J; junction bases unmatched: 8. The CDR3 is 16 residues long. Germline CDR1 and CDR2: SGHDT and YYEEEE.